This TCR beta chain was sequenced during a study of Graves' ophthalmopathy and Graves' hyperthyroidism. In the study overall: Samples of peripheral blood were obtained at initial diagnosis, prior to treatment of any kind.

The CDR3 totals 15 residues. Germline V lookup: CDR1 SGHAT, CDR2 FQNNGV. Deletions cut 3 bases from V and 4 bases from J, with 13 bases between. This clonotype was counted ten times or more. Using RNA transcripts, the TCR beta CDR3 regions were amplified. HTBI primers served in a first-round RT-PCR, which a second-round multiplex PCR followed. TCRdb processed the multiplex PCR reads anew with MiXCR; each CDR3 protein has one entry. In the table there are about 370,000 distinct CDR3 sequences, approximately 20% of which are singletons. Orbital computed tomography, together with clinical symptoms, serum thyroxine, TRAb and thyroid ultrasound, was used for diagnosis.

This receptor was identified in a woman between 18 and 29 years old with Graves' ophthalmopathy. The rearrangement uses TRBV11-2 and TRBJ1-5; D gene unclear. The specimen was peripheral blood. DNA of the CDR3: TGTGCCAGCAGCTTCTCACTAGGCGGGAATCAGCCCCAGCATTTT. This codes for CASSFSLGGNQPQHF.